A selection of T cell receptor beta chains follows, all from one sample in a study of patients and donors after allogeneic stem cell transplantation. TCRdb called the RT-PCR reads again in MiXCR, with one record for every CDR3 protein. The sample gives 800,000 to 1,000,000 distinct CDR3 sequences, about a sixth of which show up once; around 6% is in the top ten. Sequenced: blood, either unsorted or a sorted T cell fraction (not recorded which). Source of these receptors: a human donor who was either an allogeneic HSCT recipient or a stem cell or donor lymphocyte infusion donor (not recorded which). It is not recorded whose cells these are; they may come from a transplant donor. Each CDR3 is given with its conserved first and last residue.

CDR3 protein,V gene
CATESIRFNEQFF,TRBV24-1
CASSRQGWGADTQYF,TRBV12-3/TRBV12-4
CASRRDRRYNEQFF,TRBV6-1
CASGFAPEPLYF,TRBV12-5
CSAPGGGPTGEQYF,TRBV20-1
CAISVQGRTDTQYF,TRBV10-3
CASSPPTVAKNIQYF,TRBV18
CASSFRQGVFEEKLFF,TRBV5-6
CASSLVVRIQETQYF,TRBV5-6
CASSYASGVETQYF,TRBV6-5
CASSLTPSYEQYF,TRBV5-1
CASTRTQVPNYGYTF,TRBV12-3/TRBV12-4
CASSVITGTEAFF,TRBV6-1
CASSYRAGSTEAFF,TRBV7-3
CASRATGTGYEQYF,TRBV12-3/TRBV12-4
CASSGAKQTQYF,TRBV9
CASSKREKGTDTQYF,TRBV21-1
CASSPGDNRPYTDTQYF,TRBV5-6
CAISRQDGAGELFF,TRBV10-3
CASSQEIVGRYGYTF,TRBV4-3
CASSLKPVGFLGDEQFF,TRBV5-1
CASSSLLLETQYF,TRBV5-1
CASSQEGRTVQETQYF,TRBV4-2
CASSARRQNPYNEQFF,TRBV9
CASSLERIDNYNEQFF,TRBV7-9
CASSARTVSTDTQYF,TRBV27
CSASGTITEAFF,TRBV20-1
CASSVGLAGGGEQFF,TRBV2
CASSQEASGGIADTQYF,TRBV4-2
CASSPTRGRNQPQHF,TRBV4-1
CASSLEVRGCGYTF,TRBV7-9
CASSQDGAGYGYTF,TRBV4-3
CASDSEGFSYEQYF,TRBV10-3
CASSYRRQSAYEQYF,TRBV6-5
CATRGPMDEQFF,TRBV19
CAISDPPGGRDEKLFF,TRBV10-3
CASSILAAGEQYF,TRBV6-2/TRBV6-3
CASKPSGGNTIYF,TRBV7-8
CASSPPFWGPGTGELFF,TRBV12-3/TRBV12-4
CASSEPDRDYNEQFF,TRBV25-1
CASSETGITFTGELFF,TRBV2
CASSLAISEAGELFF,TRBV7-2
CSVETVAMNTEAFF,TRBV29-1
CASSLEVGWHEQFF,TRBV5-1
CASSGGRHNQPQHF,TRBV7-9
CSVELTSGGLTDTQYF,TRBV29-1